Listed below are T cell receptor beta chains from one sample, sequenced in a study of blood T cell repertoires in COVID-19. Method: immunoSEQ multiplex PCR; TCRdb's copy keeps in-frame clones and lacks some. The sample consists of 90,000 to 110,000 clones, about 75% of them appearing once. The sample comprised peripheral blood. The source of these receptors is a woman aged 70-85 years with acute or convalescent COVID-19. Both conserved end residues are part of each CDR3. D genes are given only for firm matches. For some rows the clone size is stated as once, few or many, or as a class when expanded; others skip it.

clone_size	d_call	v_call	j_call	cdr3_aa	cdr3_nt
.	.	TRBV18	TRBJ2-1	CASSPSRGSYNEQFF	TGTGCCAGCTCTCCTTCTCGGGGCTCCTACAATGAGCAGTTCTTC
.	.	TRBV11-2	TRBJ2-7	CASTINGGWGSEQYF	TGTGCCAGCACCATAAATGGGGGGTGGGGGTCCGAGCAGTACTTC
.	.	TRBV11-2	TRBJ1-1	CASSLPAATEAFF	TGTGCCAGCAGCTTACCAGCGGCCACTGAAGCTTTCTTT
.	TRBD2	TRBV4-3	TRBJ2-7	CASSQEAAGTYEQYF	TGCGCCAGCAGCCAAGAGGCAGCGGGGACCTACGAGCAGTACTTC
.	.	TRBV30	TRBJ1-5	CAWGSGKDNQPQHF	TGTGCCTGGGGTTCCGGGAAGGACAATCAGCCCCAGCATTTT
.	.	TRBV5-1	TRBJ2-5	CASSLFSGQETQYF	TGCGCCAGCAGCTTGTTTTCGGGGCAAGAGACCCAGTACTTC
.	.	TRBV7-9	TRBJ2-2	CASSLEYVGHPDAGELFF	TGTGCCAGCAGCTTAGAGTATGTAGGACACCCCGACGCCGGGGAGCTGTTTTTT
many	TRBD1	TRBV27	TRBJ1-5	CASSFISGTGENQPQHF	TGTGCCAGCAGTTTCATTAGTGGGACAGGGGAGAATCAGCCCCAGCATTTT
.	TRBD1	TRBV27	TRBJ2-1	CASSSPWGQGYNEQFF	TGTGCCAGCAGTTCTCCTTGGGGACAGGGCTACAATGAGCAGTTCTTC
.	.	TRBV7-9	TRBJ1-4	CASSLGGGRWTELFF	TGTGCCAGCAGCTTAGGCGGGGGACGGTGGACAGAACTGTTTTTT
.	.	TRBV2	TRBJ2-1	CASSVYNEQFF	TGTGCCAGCAGTGTATACAATGAGCAGTTCTTC
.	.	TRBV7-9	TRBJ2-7	CASSPPSSSYEQYF	TGTGCCAGCAGCCCACCCTCGAGCTCCTACGAGCAGTACTTC
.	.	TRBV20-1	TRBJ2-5	CSASPNQETQYF	TGCAGTGCTAGTCCCAACCAAGAGACCCAGTACTTC
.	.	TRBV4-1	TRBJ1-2	CASSRETGYGYTF	TGCGCCAGCAGCCGAGAGACAGGCTATGGCTACACCTTC
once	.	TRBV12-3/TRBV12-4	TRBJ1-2	CASSSGYGYTF	TGTGCCAGCAGTTCAGGGTATGGCTACACCTTC
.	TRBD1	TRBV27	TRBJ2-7	CASSLSPRGHHEQYF	TGTGCCAGCAGTTTATCGCCCAGGGGGCATCACGAGCAGTACTTC
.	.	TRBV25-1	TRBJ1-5	CASSEAGFNQPQHF	TGTGCCAGCAGTGAAGCAGGGTTCAATCAGCCCCAGCATTTT
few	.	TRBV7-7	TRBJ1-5	CASSSYPRGEYQPQHF	TGTGCCAGCAGCTCCTACCCCAGAGGTGAGTATCAGCCCCAGCATTTT
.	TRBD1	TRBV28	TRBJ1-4	CATKTGGTGELFF	TGTGCCACAAAGACAGGGGGAACTGGGGAACTGTTTTTT
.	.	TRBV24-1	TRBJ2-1	CATSDGRQGFRDEQFF	TGTGCCACCAGTGATGGGCGGCAGGGGTTTAGGGATGAGCAGTTCTTC
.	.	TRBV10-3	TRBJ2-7	CAISESRVAGQYF	TGTGCCATCAGTGAGTCCAGGGTTGCAGGGCAGTACTTC
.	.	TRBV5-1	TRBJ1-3	CASSPAPGVSGNTIYF	TGCGCCAGCAGCCCGGCCCCGGGGGTCTCTGGAAACACCATATATTTT
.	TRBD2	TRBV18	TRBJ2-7	CASSPRGSGTSYEQYF	TGTGCCAGCTCCCCCCGTGGGAGCGGGACTTCATACGAGCAGTACTTC